This TCR beta chain was identified in a study of beta chain features in type 1 diabetes. Turning to the study itself: The number of sorted cells examined across all samples was 107,917,701. Findings of the study overall: Relative to healthy donors, patients appeared to have naive, central memory and Treg TCRB repertoires that were more similar.

There was one heparinised blood draw per donor, averaging about 110 mL. Cells sorted by CD45RO/CCR7/CD25/CD127/CD95/CD27 comprised CD4+ naive, central memory, regulatory and stem cell-like memory cells. Germline assignment: CDR1 SGHTA and CDR2 FQGNSA. The CDR3 is 16 amino acids. V was shortened by 2 bases and J by 3 bases, with 13 bases between the two germline ends. The isolated RNA, all of it, was reverse transcribed, so expressed TCRB transcripts were what got sequenced. Data came from immunoSEQ multiplex PCR; TCRdb stores just in-frame clones and leaves some out. The repertoire consists of under 150,000 clones, with about 7.1% occurring once and the leading ten covering 1.3% to 1.5%. A note on this clone: Its antigen is still unknown.

The V call is TRBV7-2, the J call TRBJ2-2, with a possible D match to TRBD1 (6 bases). The receptor was isolated from a woman in her twenties or thirties in good health. The sample taken for sequencing was central memory CD4+ T cells from blood. CDR3 in amino acids: CASSLTQGSYTGELFF. The CDR3 DNA follows: TGTGCCAGCAGCTTAACACAGGGCTCCTACACCGGGGAGCTGTTTTTT.